The rows below give T cell receptor beta chains drawn from one sample of a study of CD8 T cells in Susac syndrome. TCRdb reanalysed the immunoSEQ multiplex PCR reads using MiXCR and keeps one entry per CDR3 protein. The top ten clones hold 0.12% of a sample with around 190,000 distinct CDR3 sequences, approximately 94% of them seen once. The sample consisted of CD4+ T cells from PBMCs. The receptors originated from a human donor with Susac syndrome. Both conserved end residues are part of each CDR3.

V gene	CDR3 protein
TRBV11-2	CASSLESSGYEQFF
TRBV9	CASSVAGWGSNEQYF
TRBV20-1	CSARDEVGGIQYF
TRBV20-1	CSARPGQPFSGANVLTF
TRBV4-1	CASSPTGANSYEQYF
TRBV29-1	CSVVPGAYEQYF
TRBV9	CASSETWAGGYNEQFF
TRBV10-3	CAISVRQLYGYTF
TRBV29-1	CSVIGNTYEQYF
TRBV4-1	CASSQEKRGGLGNEQFF
TRBV18	CASSPGPSSSYEQYF
TRBV3-1	CASSPTGTGSDEQYF
TRBV20-1	CSALGRNSYGYTF